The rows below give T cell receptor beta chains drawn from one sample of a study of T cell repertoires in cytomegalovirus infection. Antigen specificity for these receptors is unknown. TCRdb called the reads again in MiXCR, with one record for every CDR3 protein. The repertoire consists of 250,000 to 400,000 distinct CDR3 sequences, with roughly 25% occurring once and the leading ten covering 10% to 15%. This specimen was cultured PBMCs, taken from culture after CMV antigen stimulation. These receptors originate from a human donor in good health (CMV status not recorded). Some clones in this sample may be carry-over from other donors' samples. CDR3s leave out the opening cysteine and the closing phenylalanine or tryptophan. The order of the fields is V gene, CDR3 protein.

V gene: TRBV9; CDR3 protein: ASSVDLDSTDTQY
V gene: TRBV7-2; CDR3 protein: ASSLTVLAGGREQY
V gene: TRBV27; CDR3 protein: ASSRARGVSYTEAF
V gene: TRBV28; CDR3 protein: ASSLYGASTEAF
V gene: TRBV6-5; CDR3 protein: ASSRLLNHHEQY
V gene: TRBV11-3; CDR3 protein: ASRKLAGDTGELF
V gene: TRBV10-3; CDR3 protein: AISEPDYSNTGELF
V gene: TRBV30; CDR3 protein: AWSVKARSHEQF
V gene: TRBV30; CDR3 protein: AWSVHGQPQH
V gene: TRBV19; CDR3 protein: ASSSGKGMNTEAF
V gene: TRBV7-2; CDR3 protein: ASSLVPKTEAF
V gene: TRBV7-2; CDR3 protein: ASSPGLHYEQY
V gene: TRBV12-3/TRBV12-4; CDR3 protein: ASIDRGGGYT
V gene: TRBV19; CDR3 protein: ASSQQGYEQF
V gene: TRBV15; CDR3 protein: ATSRDFYEQY
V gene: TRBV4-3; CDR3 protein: ASSQVASVNTEAF
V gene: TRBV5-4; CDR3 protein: ASSRGQQNTEAF
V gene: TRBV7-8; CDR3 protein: ASSLVGSISRSSYEQY
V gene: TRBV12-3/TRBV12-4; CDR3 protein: ASSSWPYEQY
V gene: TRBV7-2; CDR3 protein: ASSSPKVDGELF
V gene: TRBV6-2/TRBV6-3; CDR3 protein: ASSFSGIDIQY
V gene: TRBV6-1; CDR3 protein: ASSIRDFSYEQY
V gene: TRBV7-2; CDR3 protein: ASRKGGPAGGNEQF
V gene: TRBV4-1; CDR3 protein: ASSQVSSGREETQY
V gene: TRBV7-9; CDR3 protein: ASSPLGSGELF
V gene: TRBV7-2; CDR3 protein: ASSPRRVIAGRYEQF
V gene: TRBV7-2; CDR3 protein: ASSLGSGSFQETQY
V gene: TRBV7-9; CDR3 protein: ASSTEHSGRAYEQY
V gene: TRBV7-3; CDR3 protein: ASSSRLGAGFYNEQF
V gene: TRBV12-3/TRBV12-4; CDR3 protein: ASRGTGGNEQF
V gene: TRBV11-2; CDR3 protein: ASSPHTTDSGFQAKNIQY
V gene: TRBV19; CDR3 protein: ASSRAGAGNTIY
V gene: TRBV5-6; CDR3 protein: ASSEPLAGGLRETQY
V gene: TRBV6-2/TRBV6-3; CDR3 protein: ASSYLGGGAGELF
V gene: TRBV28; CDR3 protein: ASSTSWGRKEY
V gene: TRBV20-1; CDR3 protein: SARDHQGSDTQY